This entry concerns a single T cell receptor beta chain. It has no known antigen specificity. No base qualities exist here, and no much larger clone lies one base off it. The data originate from a study of cytomegalovirus exposure and HLA in healthy donors (dated by TCRdb to 2017 to 2019). For the study in its entirety: According to a later analysis, the approximately 120 validation repertoires were produced on the same platform as the 666 repertoires of the first cohort. The study was designed to test whether signatures of past pathogen exposure could be identified by cataloging public T cell receptors. A separate validation cohort of more than 100 different subjects was used in addition to the approximately 610-subject first cohort. High-throughput TCR immunosequencing, statistical association of individual TCRs with disease status, and machine learning were combined to predict cytomegalovirus infection status. What the study reported, not specific to this receptor: The study listed approximately 150 TCR beta chains as associated with cytomegalovirus. In vitro tests confirmed that a few of the cytomegalovirus-associated TCR beta chains recognize cytomegalovirus antigens. The authors suggested that the approach could potentially be generalized to other disease states and immunological phenotypes. In a later analysis, TCRs clustered in the first cohort were found to also tend to co-occur in the 120 or so validation repertoires, with 85% to 95% of cluster scores above 0. Across donors, most TCR sequences were observed very rarely, whereas some public TCRs were present in many individuals. The classifier was reported to diagnose cytomegalovirus status with high specificity and sensitivity in both the original cohort and the validation cohort. A later analysis had no HLA typing for the validation cohort, so co-occurrence there was scored across all 120 repertoires.

The library was prepared using the immunoSEQ multiplex PCR assay. The source study handled its data this way. To diagnose cytomegalovirus status from the catalog of TCR beta chain sequences, a statistical classification framework was built. Sourced from immuneACCESS, this table was stored by TCRdb with only in-frame sequences that have V and J called. A share of the clones is absent; for the studies checked, an unresolved V gene accounts for under half, and the remainder has no known explanation. V, J and clone size were drawn from that table, and D and trimming were deduced from the DNA. The sample table holds 150,000 to 200,000 clones, of which roughly 90% were seen once. The ten most abundant clones make up 4.5% to 7% of the sample. The donors were included in the validation cohort of some 120 subjects, a group kept apart from the roughly 700-subject first cohort. Per the germline V gene, MNHEY is the CDR1 and SVGAGI is the CDR2. Including cysteine and phenylalanine, the CDR3 has 15 amino acids. The entry retains the CDR3 DNA only, 45 bases that are in frame from base 1. V lost 5 bases and J lost 3 bases; the stretch between them is 17 bases long.

The rearrangement combines TRBV6-5 with TRBJ2-7, with the D gene possibly TRBD1 or TRBD2, each one fitting 5 bases. The specimen sequenced was PBMCs. The TCR originated in a woman under 40 in good health and CMV-seronegative. The bases are TGTGCCAGCAGTCTCGACGCCTCGAGGGGCTACGAGCAGTACTTC. This sequence encodes CASSLDASRGYEQYF.